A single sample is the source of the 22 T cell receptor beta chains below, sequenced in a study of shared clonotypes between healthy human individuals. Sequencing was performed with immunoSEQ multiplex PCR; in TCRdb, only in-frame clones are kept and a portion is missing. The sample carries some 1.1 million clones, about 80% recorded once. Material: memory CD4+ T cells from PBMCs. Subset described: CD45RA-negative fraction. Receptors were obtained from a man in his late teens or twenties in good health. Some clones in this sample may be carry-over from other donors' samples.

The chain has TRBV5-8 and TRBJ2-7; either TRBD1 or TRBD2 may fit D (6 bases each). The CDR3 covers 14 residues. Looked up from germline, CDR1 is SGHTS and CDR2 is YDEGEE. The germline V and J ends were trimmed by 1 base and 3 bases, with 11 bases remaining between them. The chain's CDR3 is CASSLPGALYEQYF. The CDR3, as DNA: TGTGCCAGCAGCTTGCCGGGGGCCCTCTACGAGCAGTACTTC. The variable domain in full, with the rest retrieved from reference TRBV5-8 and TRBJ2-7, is EAGVTQSPTHLIKTRGQQATLRCSPISGHTSVYWYQQALGLGLQFLLWYDEGEERNRGNFPPRFSGRQFPNYSSELNVNALELEDSALYLCASSLPGALYEQYFGPGTRLTVT.

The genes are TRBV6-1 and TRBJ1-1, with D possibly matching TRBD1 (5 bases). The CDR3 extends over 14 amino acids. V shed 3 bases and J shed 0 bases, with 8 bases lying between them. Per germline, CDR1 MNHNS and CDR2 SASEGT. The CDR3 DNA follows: TGTGCCAGCAGTGATAGGGGAATGAACACTGAAGCTTTCTTT. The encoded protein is CASSDRGMNTEAFF.

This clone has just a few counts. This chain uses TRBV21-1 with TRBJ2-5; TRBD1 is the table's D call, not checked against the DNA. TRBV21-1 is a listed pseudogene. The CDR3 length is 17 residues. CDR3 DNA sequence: TGTGCCAGCAGCAAAGTCCGGGACAGATTATTCCAAGAGACCCAGTACTTC. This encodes CASSKVRDRLFQETQYF.

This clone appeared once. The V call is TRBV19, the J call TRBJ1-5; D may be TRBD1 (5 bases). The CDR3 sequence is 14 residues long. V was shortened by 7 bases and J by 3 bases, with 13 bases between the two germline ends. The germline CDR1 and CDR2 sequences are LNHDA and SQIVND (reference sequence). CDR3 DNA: TGTGCCAGTAATAGGGGAACGGACAATCAGCCCCAGCATTTT. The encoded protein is CASNRGTDNQPQHF.

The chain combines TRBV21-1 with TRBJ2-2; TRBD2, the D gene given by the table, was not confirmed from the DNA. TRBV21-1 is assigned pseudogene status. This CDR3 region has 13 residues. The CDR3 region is CASRDYQGGELFF. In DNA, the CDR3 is TGTGCCAGCAGGGACTATCAGGGCGGGGAGCTGTTTTTT.

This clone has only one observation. The CDR3: CASSPQVPSEQYF. The DNA of the CDR3 is TGCGCCAGCAGCCCCCAGGTGCCCTCCGAGCAGTACTTC. This sequence joins TRBV4-1 and TRBJ2-7; D remains unclear. The V and J ends lost 4 bases and 6 bases respectively, with 13 bases between them. This CDR3 spans 13 amino acids. Germline V CDR1 and CDR2: MGHRA, YSYEKL.

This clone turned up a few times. This CDR3 is CASGDWGRTGTNTGELFF. The CDR3 nucleotides read TGTGCCAGCGGAGACTGGGGGCGGACAGGAACGAACACCGGGGAGCTGTTTTTT. The gene calls are TRBV27 and TRBJ2-2, with 7 bases lining up with TRBD1. CDR1 MNHEY and CDR2 SMNVEV come from the germline V gene (reference sequence). V lost 8 bases, J lost 0 bases, and 15 bases stayed unmatched. CDR3 length equals 18 residues.

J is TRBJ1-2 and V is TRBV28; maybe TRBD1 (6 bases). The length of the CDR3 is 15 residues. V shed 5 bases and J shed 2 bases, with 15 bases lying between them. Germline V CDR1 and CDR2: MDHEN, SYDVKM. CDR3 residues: CASSTNRQANYGYTF. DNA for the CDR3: TGTGCCAGCAGTACCAACCGACAGGCAAACTATGGCTACACCTTC.

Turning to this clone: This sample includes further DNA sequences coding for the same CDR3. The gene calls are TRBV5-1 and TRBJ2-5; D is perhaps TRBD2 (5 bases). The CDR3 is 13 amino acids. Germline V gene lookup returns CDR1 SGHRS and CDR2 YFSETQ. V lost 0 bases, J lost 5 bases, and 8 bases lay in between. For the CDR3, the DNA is TGCGCCAGCAGCTTGGAGGGCGGGGAGACCCAGTACTTC. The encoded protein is CASSLEGGETQYF.

CDR3 protein: CASSSTVPSEGTDTQYF. CDR3 DNA: TGCGCCAGCAGCTCCACCGTCCCCTCAGAGGGGACAGATACGCAGTATTTT. The rearrangement links TRBV5-1 to TRBJ2-3; either TRBD1 or TRBD2 may supply D (5 bases each). The germline V gene encodes CDR1 SGHRS and CDR2 YFSETQ. CDR3 length: 17 residues. V was clipped by 3 bases and J by 3 bases, with 20 bases between them.

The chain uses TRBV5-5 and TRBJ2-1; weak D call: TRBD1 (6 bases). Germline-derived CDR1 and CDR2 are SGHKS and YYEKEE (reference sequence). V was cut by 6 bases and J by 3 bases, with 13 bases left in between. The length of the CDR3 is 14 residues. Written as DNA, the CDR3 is TGTGCCAGCAACAAACAGGGTAGCTACAATGAGCAGTTCTTC. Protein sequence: CASNKQGSYNEQFF. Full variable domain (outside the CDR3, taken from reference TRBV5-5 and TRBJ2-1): DAGVTQSPTHLIKTRGQQVTLRCSPISGHKSVSWYQQVLGQGPQFIFQYYEKEERGRGNFPDRFSARQFPNYSSELNVNALLLGDSALYLCASNKQGSYNEQFFGPGTRLTVL.

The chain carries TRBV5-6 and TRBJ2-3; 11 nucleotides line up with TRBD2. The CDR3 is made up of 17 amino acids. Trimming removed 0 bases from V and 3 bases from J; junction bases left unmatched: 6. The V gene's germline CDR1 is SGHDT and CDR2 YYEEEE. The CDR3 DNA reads TGTGCCAGCAGCTTGGCCTTAGCGGGAGGGTTTACAGATACGCAGTATTTT. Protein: CASSLALAGGFTDTQYF. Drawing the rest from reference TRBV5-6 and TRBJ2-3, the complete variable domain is DAGVTQSPTHLIKTRGQQVTLRCSPKSGHDTVSWYQQALGQGPQFIFQYYEEEERQRGNFPDRFSGHQFPNYSSELNVNALLLGDSALYLCASSLALAGGFTDTQYFGPGTRLTVL.

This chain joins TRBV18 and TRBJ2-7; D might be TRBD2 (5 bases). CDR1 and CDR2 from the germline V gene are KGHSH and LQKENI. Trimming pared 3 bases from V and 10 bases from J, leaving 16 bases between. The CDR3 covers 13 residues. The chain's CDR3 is CASSPPGIPGQYF. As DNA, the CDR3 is TGTGCCAGCTCACCTCCCGGGATCCCCGGACAGTACTTC.

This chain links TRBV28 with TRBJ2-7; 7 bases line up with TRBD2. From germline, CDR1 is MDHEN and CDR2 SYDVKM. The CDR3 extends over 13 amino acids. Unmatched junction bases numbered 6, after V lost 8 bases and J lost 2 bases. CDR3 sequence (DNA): TGTGCCAGCTACCGCGGGAGCCCCTACGAGCAGTACTTC. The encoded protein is CASYRGSPYEQYF.

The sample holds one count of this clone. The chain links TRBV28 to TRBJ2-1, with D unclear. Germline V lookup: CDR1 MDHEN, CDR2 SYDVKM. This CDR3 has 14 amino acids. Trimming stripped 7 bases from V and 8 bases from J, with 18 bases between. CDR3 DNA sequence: TGTGCCAGCACCCGTTGGGTCGGAGTGGATGAGCAGTTCTTC. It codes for CASTRWVGVDEQFF.

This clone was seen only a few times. CDR3 sequence (DNA): TGCGCCAGCAGCCAACCGGGACAGGGGAGCTATGGCTACACCTTC. As protein: CASSQPGQGSYGYTF. The gene calls are TRBV4-1 and TRBJ1-2; 10 positions match TRBD1. CDR1 MGHRA and CDR2 YSYEKL come from the germline V gene. After removal of 2 bases from V and 4 bases from J, the junction contained 4 bases not matched to a gene. The CDR3 is 15 residues long.

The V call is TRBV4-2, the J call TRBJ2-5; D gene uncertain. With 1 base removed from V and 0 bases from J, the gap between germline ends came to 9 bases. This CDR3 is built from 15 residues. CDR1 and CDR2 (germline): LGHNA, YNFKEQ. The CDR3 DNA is TGTGCCAGCAGCCAAGCTTCCGCGTACCAAGAGACCCAGTACTTC. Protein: CASSQASAYQETQYF.

Here the CDR3 DNA reads TGTGCCAGTAGTATTTTCGGAGTAGCTGACAACTATGGCTACACCTTC. Translating it yields CASSIFGVADNYGYTF. The gene calls are TRBV19 and TRBJ1-2, with D uncertain. CDR3 length: 16 residues. Germline V gene sequence: CDR1 LNHDA, CDR2 SQIVND (reference sequence). Trimming pared 3 bases from V and 2 bases from J, leaving 16 bases between.

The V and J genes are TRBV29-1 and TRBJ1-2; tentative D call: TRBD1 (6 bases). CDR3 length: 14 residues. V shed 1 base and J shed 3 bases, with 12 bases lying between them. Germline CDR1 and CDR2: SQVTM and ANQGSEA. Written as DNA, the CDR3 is TGCAGCGTTGAAGGAAGGGGGGTCGACTATGGCTACACCTTC. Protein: CSVEGRGVDYGYTF. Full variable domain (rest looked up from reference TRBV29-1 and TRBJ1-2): SAVISQKPSRDICQRGTSLTIQCQVDSQVTMMFWYRQQPGQSLTLIATANQGSEATYESGFVIDKFPISRPNLTFSTLTVSNMSPEDSSIYLCSVEGRGVDYGYTFGSGTRLTVV.

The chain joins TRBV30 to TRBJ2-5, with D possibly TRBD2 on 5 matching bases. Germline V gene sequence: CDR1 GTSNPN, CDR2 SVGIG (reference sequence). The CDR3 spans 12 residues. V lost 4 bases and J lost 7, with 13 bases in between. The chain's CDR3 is CAWKGGSGTQYF. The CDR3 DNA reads TGTGCCTGGAAGGGCGGGTCGGGGACCCAGTACTTC. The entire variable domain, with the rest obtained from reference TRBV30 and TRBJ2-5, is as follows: SQTIHQWPATLVQPVGSPLSLECTVEGTSNPNLYWYRQAAGRGLQLLFYSVGIGQISSEVPQNLSASRPQDRQFILSSKKLLLSDSGFYLCAWKGGSGTQYFGPGTRLLVL.

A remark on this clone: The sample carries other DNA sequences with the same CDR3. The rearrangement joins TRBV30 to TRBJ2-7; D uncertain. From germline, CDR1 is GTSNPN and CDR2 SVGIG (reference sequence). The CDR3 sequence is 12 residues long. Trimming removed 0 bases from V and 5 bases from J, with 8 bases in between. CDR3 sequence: CAWSVMGNEQYF. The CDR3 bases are TGTGCCTGGAGTGTAATGGGTAACGAGCAGTACTTC.

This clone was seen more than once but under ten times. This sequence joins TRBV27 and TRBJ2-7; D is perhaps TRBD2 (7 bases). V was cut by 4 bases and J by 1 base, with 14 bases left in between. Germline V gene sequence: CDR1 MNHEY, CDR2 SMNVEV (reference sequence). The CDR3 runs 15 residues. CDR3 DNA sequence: TGTGCCAGCAGTTCCGAGGGAGGGGGGTCCTACGAGCAGTACTTC. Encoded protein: CASSSEGGGSYEQYF.